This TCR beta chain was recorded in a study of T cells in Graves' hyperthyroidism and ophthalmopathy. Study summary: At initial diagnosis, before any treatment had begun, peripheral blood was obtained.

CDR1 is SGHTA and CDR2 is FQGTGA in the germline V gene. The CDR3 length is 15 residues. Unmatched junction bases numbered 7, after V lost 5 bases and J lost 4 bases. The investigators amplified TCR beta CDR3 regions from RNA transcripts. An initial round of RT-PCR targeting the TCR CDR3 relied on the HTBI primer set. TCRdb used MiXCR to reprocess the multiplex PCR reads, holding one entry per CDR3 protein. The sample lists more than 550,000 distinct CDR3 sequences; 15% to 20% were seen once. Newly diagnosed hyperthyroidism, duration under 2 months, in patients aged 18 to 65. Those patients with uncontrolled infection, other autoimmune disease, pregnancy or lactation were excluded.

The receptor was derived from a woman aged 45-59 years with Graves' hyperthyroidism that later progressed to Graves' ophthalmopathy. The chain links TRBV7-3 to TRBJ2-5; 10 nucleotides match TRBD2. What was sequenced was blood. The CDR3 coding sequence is TGTGCCAGCAGCACAAGCGGGGGGGCCGCAGAGACCCAGTACTTC. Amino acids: CASSTSGGAAETQYF.